This T cell receptor beta chain came from a study of cytomegalovirus exposure and HLA in healthy donors. Whole-study findings and limits: From TCR beta sequences, most subjects' HLA-A and HLA-B alleles were reportedly predicted accurately. There were some V segments, including TRBV6-2 and TRBV6-3, excluded as indistinguishable. Serostatus for CMV was the only available immune exposure information.

Trimming at V came to 2 bases and at J to 4 bases, leaving 4 bases not matched to a gene. The germline V gene encodes CDR1 KGHSH and CDR2 LQKENI. The CDR3 length is 14 residues. Details on this clone: Its cognate antigen is unknown.

PCR primers comprised 60 Vbeta and 13 Jbeta primers. Method: immunoSEQ multiplex PCR; TCRdb's copy keeps in-frame clones and lacks some. The table shows over 150,000 clones, with about 81% occurring only once. The source material was PBMCs. V gene TRBV18 combines with J gene TRBJ1-2, with 7 bases lining up with TRBD1. The sequence derives from a man younger than 45 in good health and CMV-seropositive. For the CDR3, the DNA is TGTGCCAGCTCACCAGACAGGGAAAGCTATGGCTACACCTTC. This sequence encodes CASSPDRESYGYTF.